This T cell receptor beta chain is from a study of blood T cell repertoires in COVID-19. Categorization into cohorts depended on clinical history that participants reported. To note about this clone: Germline is not matched at one junction end, which may reflect a read error.

Measured with immunoSEQ multiplex PCR; TCRdb has only the in-frame clones, and not every one. The data show approximately 280,000 clones, with around nine tenths seen just once and 5.5% to 7% held by the top ten. The CDR3 runs to 13 residues. Germline CDR1 and CDR2: MNHNS and SASEGT. Sequenced input: PBMCs or T cells enriched from blood (not recorded which). This TCR came from a woman in her thirties or forties who had recovered from COVID-19. This sequence joins TRBV6-1 and TRBJ2-7; D is undetermined. The CDR3 here is CASSQALSYEQYF. The CDR3 DNA is TGTGCCAGCAGTCAAGCCCTTAGCTACGAGCAGTACTTC.